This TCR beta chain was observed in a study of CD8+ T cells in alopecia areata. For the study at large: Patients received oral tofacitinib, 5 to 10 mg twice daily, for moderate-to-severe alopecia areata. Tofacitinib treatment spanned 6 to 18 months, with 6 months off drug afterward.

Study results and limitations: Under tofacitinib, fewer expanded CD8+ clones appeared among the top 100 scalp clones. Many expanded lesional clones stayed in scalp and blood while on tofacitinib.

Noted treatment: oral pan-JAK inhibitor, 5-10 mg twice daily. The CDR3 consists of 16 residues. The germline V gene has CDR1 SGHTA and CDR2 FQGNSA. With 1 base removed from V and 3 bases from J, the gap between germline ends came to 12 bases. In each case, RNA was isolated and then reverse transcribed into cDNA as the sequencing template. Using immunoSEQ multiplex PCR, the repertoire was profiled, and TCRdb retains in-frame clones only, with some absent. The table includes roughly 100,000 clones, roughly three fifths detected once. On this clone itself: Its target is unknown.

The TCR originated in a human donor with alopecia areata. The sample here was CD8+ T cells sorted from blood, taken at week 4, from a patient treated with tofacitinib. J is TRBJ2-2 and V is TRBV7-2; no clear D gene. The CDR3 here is CASSLDGRSYTGELFF. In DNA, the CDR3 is TGTGCCAGCAGCTTAGACGGCAGGAGCTACACCGGGGAGCTGTTTTTT.